The 26 T cell receptor beta chains below were found in one sample sequenced in a study of blood T cell repertoires in COVID-19. Sequencing was performed with immunoSEQ multiplex PCR; in TCRdb, only in-frame clones are kept and a portion is missing. The sample holds 200,000 to 250,000 clones, about 80% seen once. Sequencing was performed on PBMCs or T cells enriched from blood (not recorded which). These TCRs come from a woman aged 40 to 49 with acute COVID-19.

The V gene is TRBV3-1 (or the pseudogene TRBV3-2), the J gene TRBJ1-3; D is possibly TRBD1 (5 bases). CDR1 and CDR2 from the germline V gene are LGHDT and YNNKEL (reference sequence). This CDR3 has 15 amino acids. Trimming cost V 0 bases and J 4 bases, with 10 bases left between them. The CDR3 sequence is CASSQDFGQGNTIYF. In DNA, the CDR3 is TGTGCCAGCAGCCAAGATTTCGGACAAGGAAACACCATATATTTT.

V usage is TRBV10-3 and J usage is TRBJ1-4; D unresolved. This CDR3 comprises 16 residues. In germline, CDR1 is ENHRY, CDR2 SYGVKD. Trimming took 0 bases from V and 7 from J, leaving 15 bases between them. CDR3 amino acids: CAISESGGRPSEKLFF. DNA for the CDR3: TGTGCCATCAGTGAGTCGGGCGGGAGGCCAAGTGAAAAACTGTTTTTT.

The chain recombines TRBV5-1 with TRBJ2-5, with TRBD2 identical over 12 bases. The CDR3 runs 16 residues. V lost 4 bases to trimming and J lost 2 bases; unmatched junction nucleotides: 6. From germline, CDR1 is SGHRS and CDR2 YFSETQ. CDR3 region: CASSIGTSGWQETQYF. Written as DNA, the CDR3 is TGCGCCAGCAGCATAGGGACTAGCGGGTGGCAAGAGACCCAGTACTTC.

The J gene is TRBJ2-7, the V gene TRBV3-1 (or the pseudogene TRBV3-2), with 7 bases that match TRBD1. CDR3 length: 16 amino acids. V was clipped by 0 bases and J by 0 bases; unmatched bases: 5. Germline CDR1 reads LGHDT; CDR2 reads YNNKEL (reference sequence). The DNA of the CDR3 is TGTGCCAGCAGCCAAGATCCCGGACAGGACTCCTACGAGCAGTACTTC. This codes for CASSQDPGQDSYEQYF.

The CDR3 coding sequence is TGTGCCAGTAAGGGGCAGGGGGGAGGTTCAGGAAACACCATATATTTT. Translated: CASKGQGGGSGNTIYF. The rearrangement links TRBV28 to TRBJ1-3; 7 nucleotides line up with TRBD1. Germline V CDR1 and CDR2: MDHEN, SYDVKM. With V trimmed by 9 bases and J by 4 bases, 15 bases remained unmatched. This CDR3 spans 16 amino acids.

The gene calls are TRBV5-1 and TRBJ1-2; D perhaps matches TRBD1 (5 bases). The CDR3 is 15 residues long. CDR1 and CDR2 (germline): SGHRS, YFSETQ. V was cut by 1 base and J by 7 bases, with 17 bases left in between. The CDR3 sequence: CASSLWTSKRSGYTF. The CDR3 nucleotides are TGCGCCAGCAGCTTGTGGACAAGTAAACGCTCTGGCTACACCTTC.

The chain is built from TRBV27 and TRBJ2-1, with a possible D match to TRBD1 (6 bases). This CDR3 has 15 amino acids. V dropped 0 bases and J dropped 2 bases, with 8 bases sitting between them. Per germline, CDR1 MNHEY and CDR2 SMNVEV (reference sequence). CDR3 nucleotides: TGTGCCAGCAGTTTATCAGGGGGACCCTACAATGAGCAGTTCTTC. Translation: CASSLSGGPYNEQFF.

The chain employs TRBV5-1 and TRBJ1-2; TRBD1 might be the D (6 bases). The CDR3 contains 15 residues. Germline V gives CDR1 SGHRS, CDR2 YFSETQ. Trimming stripped 3 bases from V and 6 bases from J, with 18 bases between. CDR3 DNA: TGCGCCAGCAGCTCCGGCGGGGGGCGCGTGAATGGCTACACCTTC. It is translated as CASSSGGGRVNGYTF. The variable domain in full, completed from reference TRBV5-1 and TRBJ1-2, reads KAGVTQTPRYLIKTRGQQVTLSCSPISGHRSVSWYQQTPGQGLQFLFEYFSETQRNKGNFPGRFSGRQFSNSRSEMNVSTLELGDSALYLCASSSGGGRVNGYTFGSGTRLTVV.

This clone showed up just once. The chain recombines TRBV7-2 with TRBJ1-1; D call uncertain. CDR1 is SGHTA, CDR2 FQGNSA, per germline. V dropped 7 bases and J dropped 2 bases, with 8 bases sitting between them. This CDR3 is 12 amino acids long. The CDR3 reads CASTRHNTEAFF. CDR3 nucleotide sequence: TGTGCCAGCACCCGACACAACACTGAAGCTTTCTTT.

This sequence joins TRBV19 and TRBJ1-4; D gene unclear. Germline CDR1 is LNHDA and CDR2 is SQIVND (reference sequence). Trimming left V 6 bases short and J 7 bases short, with 21 bases between. The CDR3 sequence is 16 residues long. CDR3 in DNA: TGTGCCAGTAGCCCACCCGCCGGCGGGTCGGGTGAAAAACTGTTTTTT. Translating it yields CASSPPAGGSGEKLFF.

The chain has TRBV5-1 and TRBJ1-1, with D possibly matching TRBD1 (5 bases). Germline CDR1 SGHRS, CDR2 YFSETQ. V shed 2 bases and J shed 7 bases, with 9 bases lying between them. CDR3 length: 12 amino acids. The CDR3 sequence is CASSLAGIEAFF. CDR3 bases: TGCGCCAGCAGCTTAGCAGGGATTGAAGCTTTCTTT.

The V call is TRBV21-1, the J call TRBJ2-5; the table assigns TRBD1, which was not confirmed against the DNA. TRBV21-1 corresponds to a pseudogene. This CDR3 region has 14 residues. DNA of the CDR3: TGTGCCAGCAGCAACATCCAGGGTGGAAAGACCCAGTACTTC. Its protein is CASSNIQGGKTQYF.

This chain connects TRBV5-1 to TRBJ1-2; D call uncertain. This CDR3 is built from 17 residues. CDR1 and CDR2 (germline): SGHRS, YFSETQ. The germline V and J ends were trimmed by 0 bases and 4 bases, with 19 bases remaining between them. In DNA form, the CDR3 reads TGCGCCAGCAGCTTGGAAAAGAGCGGAGGCTTGTTCTATGGCTACACCTTC. Its translation: CASSLEKSGGLFYGYTF.

The chain combines TRBV2 with TRBJ1-4; D perhaps matches TRBD1 (5 bases). Germline CDR1 reads SNHLY; CDR2 reads FYNNEI. CDR3 length: 15 amino acids. V was pared by 4 bases and J by 5 bases, with 14 bases between. The CDR3 sequence: CASSGLDNPNEKLFF. CDR3 sequence (DNA): TGTGCCAGCAGTGGTTTGGACAATCCCAATGAAAAACTGTTTTTT.

This clone was counted only a few times. This rearrangement joins TRBV20-1 to TRBJ1-5, with D perhaps TRBD1 (5 bases). CDR1 is DFQATT and CDR2 is SNEGSKA in the germline V gene (reference sequence). This CDR3 has 14 residues. V was pared by 3 bases and J by 6 bases, with 15 bases between. The CDR3 DNA reads as TGCAGTGCTAGTACCCCCCAGGGTAGTCAGCCCCAGCATTTT. Translated: CSASTPQGSQPQHF.

This chain uses TRBV30 with TRBJ1-1, with D unresolved. In germline, CDR1 is GTSNPN, CDR2 SVGIG (reference sequence). The CDR3 loop spans 11 amino acids. V dropped 6 bases and J dropped 0 bases, with 5 bases sitting between them. The CDR3 sequence: CACSLNTEAFF. In nucleotides, the CDR3 is TGTGCCTGTTCGTTGAACACTGAAGCTTTCTTT.

In this sample, this clone turned up a few times. V and J are TRBV19 and TRBJ2-7, with 7 bases identical to TRBD2. Germline CDR1 LNHDA, CDR2 SQIVND (reference sequence). Trimming took 7 bases from V and 0 from J; bases not matched to a gene: 9. This CDR3 comprises 15 residues. The CDR3 protein is CASKSTAGDSYEQYF. CDR3 nucleotides: TGTGCCAGTAAATCAACTGCGGGGGACTCCTACGAGCAGTACTTC.

The chain combines TRBV19 with TRBJ1-1, with 9 bases fitting TRBD1. V lost 6 bases and J lost 5; bases outside the gene matches: 13. The CDR3 loop spans 16 amino acids. Germline CDR1 is LNHDA and CDR2 is SQIVND (reference sequence). The CDR3 is CASRNGDRAPGTEAFF. CDR3 coding DNA: TGTGCCAGTAGGAACGGGGACAGGGCCCCTGGGACTGAAGCTTTCTTT.

This clone turned up a few times. The chain combines TRBV27 with TRBJ1-5; D unresolved. The CDR3 covers 13 residues. Germline V lookup: CDR1 MNHEY, CDR2 SMNVEV (reference sequence). V was shortened by 8 bases and J by 6 bases, with 14 bases between the two germline ends. The CDR3 DNA follows: TGTGCCAGCTCGATCTCGAGGCGTCAGCCCCAGCATTTT. Translation gives CASSISRRQPQHF.

The chain employs TRBV15 and TRBJ1-5; D is ambiguous. Looked up from germline, CDR1 is LNHNV and CDR2 is YYDKDF (reference sequence). The CDR3 spans 12 residues. V shed 9 bases and J shed 7 bases, with 13 bases lying between them. DNA for the CDR3: TGTGCCACTCGGGAGGGTCGGCAGCCCCAGCATTTT. Amino acid sequence: CATREGRQPQHF.

The chain uses TRBV18 and TRBJ1-4; D is undetermined. The V end was cut by 4 bases, the J end by 6 bases, with 18 bases between. The CDR3 spans 16 residues. Germline values: CDR1 KGHSH, CDR2 LQKENI. This CDR3 reads CASSRTEQPQDEKLFF. The CDR3 DNA follows: TGTGCCAGCTCACGTACGGAACAGCCTCAGGATGAAAAACTGTTTTTT.

CDR3 DNA: TGTGCCAGCAGCTCCGTCTATGGCTACACCTTC. Translated: CASSSVYGYTF. This chain connects TRBV12-3 or TRBV12-4 to TRBJ1-2; D gene uncertain. Trimming stripped 6 bases from V and 4 bases from J, with 6 bases between. The CDR3 has 11 residues.

This rearrangement joins TRBV28 to TRBJ2-1; 7 positions agree with TRBD1. CDR3 length equals 14 residues. V dropped 7 bases and J dropped 5; count of bases not matched to a gene: 8. Germline V gene sequence: CDR1 MDHEN, CDR2 SYDVKM. The CDR3 DNA reads as TGTGCCAGCACCGAGACAGGGATAGACAATGAGCAGTTCTTC. Amino acid sequence: CASTETGIDNEQFF.

V usage is TRBV10-2 and J usage is TRBJ2-5; tentative D call: TRBD2 (7 bases). This CDR3 comprises 15 residues. Germline CDR1 reads WSHSY; CDR2 reads SAAADI. V lost 3 bases and J lost 4, with 15 bases in between. The CDR3 protein is CASSEGGGATETQYF. The CDR3 nucleotides are TGCGCCAGCAGTGAAGGTGGGGGGGCCACAGAGACCCAGTACTTC.

The rearrangement joins TRBV7-2 to TRBJ1-2; TRBD1 might be the D (5 bases). The germline V gene encodes CDR1 SGHTA and CDR2 FQGNSA. Deletions cut 5 bases from V and 4 bases from J, with 20 bases between. The CDR3 runs to 16 residues. In DNA, the CDR3 is TGTGCCAGCAGCCAACAAGGCGGGGGGAAGGGCTATGGCTACACCTTC. Its protein is CASSQQGGGKGYGYTF. The full variable domain, its missing parts supplied by reference TRBV7-2 and TRBJ1-2, is GAGVSQSPSNKVTEKGKDVELRCDPISGHTALYWYRQSLGQGLEFLIYFQGNSAPDKSGLPSDRFSAERTGGSVSTLTIQRTQQEDSAVYLCASSQQGGGKGYGYTFGSGTRLTVV.

Of note for this clone: Its ends do not fully match the called genes, so a read error is possible. V and J are TRBV10-3 and TRBJ1-1, with TRBD1 matching over 8 bases. The germline V gene has CDR1 ENHRY and CDR2 SYGVKD. This CDR3 has 15 residues. The CDR3 region is CAISPETGENPEAFF. In DNA form, the CDR3 reads TGTGCCATCAGTCCCGAGACAGGGGAGAACCCTGAAGCTTTCTTT.